This TCR beta chain was obtained from a study of early T cells in non-severe SARS-CoV-2 infection. This clonotype was seen a few times. The trim removed 5 bases at V and 7 bases at J, leaving 7 bases unmatched. There are 15 residues in the CDR3. Germline CDR1 reads SGHDN; CDR2 reads FVKESK. Individual cDNA molecules received unique molecular identifiers. TCRdb processed the 5' RACE reads anew with MiXCR; each CDR3 protein has one entry. This table holds approximately 71,000 distinct CDR3 sequences, approximately 11% found once. The origin of this receptor is an adult who was a healthcare worker with PCR-confirmed SARS-CoV-2 infection or an uninfected control (not recorded which). Material: whole blood. This chain joins TRBV14 and TRBJ1-6, with TRBD1 matching over 8 bases. CDR3 protein: CASSSKDRVNSPLHF. The CDR3 bases are TGTGCCAGCAGCTCCAAGGACAGGGTGAATTCACCCCTCCACTTT.